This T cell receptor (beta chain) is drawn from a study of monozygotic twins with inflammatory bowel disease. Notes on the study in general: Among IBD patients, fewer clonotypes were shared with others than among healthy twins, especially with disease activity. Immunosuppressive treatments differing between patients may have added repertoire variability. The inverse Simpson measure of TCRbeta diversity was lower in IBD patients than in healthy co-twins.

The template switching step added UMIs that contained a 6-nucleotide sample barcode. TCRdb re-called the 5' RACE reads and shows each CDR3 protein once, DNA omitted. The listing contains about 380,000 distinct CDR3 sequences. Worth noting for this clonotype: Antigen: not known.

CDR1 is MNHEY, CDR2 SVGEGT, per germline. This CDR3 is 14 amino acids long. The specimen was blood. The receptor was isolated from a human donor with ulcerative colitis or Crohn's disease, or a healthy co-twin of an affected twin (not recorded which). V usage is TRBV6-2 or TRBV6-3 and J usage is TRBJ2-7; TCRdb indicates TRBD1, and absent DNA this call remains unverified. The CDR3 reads CASSLREVLREQYF.